The entry that follows covers one T cell receptor (beta chain) sequence. As yet, its antigen is unknown. This entry belongs to a study of vaccination and CD4 T cells after COVID-19. Trimming shortened V by 5 bases and J by 6 bases, and 4 bases separated the two germline ends. The CDR3 is 10 residues long. Per germline, CDR1 SQVTM and CDR2 ANQGSEA. This sample's treatment: roughly 11-day PBMC culture with coronavirus spike peptide pools or control peptides (ViraFEST assay). Cells were cultured for roughly eleven days, and then CD4+ T cells were isolated by negative selection. The Oncomine TCR Beta short-read assay was what sequenced the DNA obtained from cultured CD4+ T cells. TCRdb processed the PCR reads anew with MiXCR; each CDR3 protein has one entry. Of about 25,000 distinct CDR3 sequences listed, around half are singletons.

The sequencing input was CD4+ T cells from blood, cultured in vitro. The receptor's source is a human donor who had recovered from COVID-19. The chain links TRBV29-1 to TRBJ1-4, with D unresolved. CDR3 sequence: CSVLDEKLFF. The CDR3 DNA follows: TGCAGCGTTCTGGATGAAAAACTGTTTTTT.